The T cell receptor (beta chain) described here comes from a study of shared clonotypes between healthy human individuals. Points from the study as a whole: In contrast to clonotypes shared by all four donors, non-shared clonotypes had lower generation probabilities.

Germline V lookup: CDR1 MNHNY, CDR2 SVGAGI (reference sequence). The CDR3 is made up of 15 amino acids. Trimming took off 0 bases at V and 3 bases at J, with 12 bases between the two ends. This clone has just one count. Its antigen is unknown. The study ran the assay at deep level. TCRdb's table, derived via immunoSEQ multiplex PCR, lists solely in-frame clones and lacks some. Among a few million clones listed, roughly nine tenths were seen once. The split of CD4+ cells yielded CD45RA+ naive and CD45RA-negative memory subsets. The material sequenced was naive CD4+ T cells sorted from blood. Subset indicated: CD45RA+ positively selected. This clonotype was obtained from a man younger than 30 in good health. This chain connects TRBV6-6 to TRBJ2-7, with D tentatively TRBD2 (6 bases). The CDR3 loop reads CASSYSLAGGYEQYF. In DNA, the CDR3 is TGTGCCAGCAGTTACTCGCTAGCCGGGGGCTACGAGCAGTACTTC.